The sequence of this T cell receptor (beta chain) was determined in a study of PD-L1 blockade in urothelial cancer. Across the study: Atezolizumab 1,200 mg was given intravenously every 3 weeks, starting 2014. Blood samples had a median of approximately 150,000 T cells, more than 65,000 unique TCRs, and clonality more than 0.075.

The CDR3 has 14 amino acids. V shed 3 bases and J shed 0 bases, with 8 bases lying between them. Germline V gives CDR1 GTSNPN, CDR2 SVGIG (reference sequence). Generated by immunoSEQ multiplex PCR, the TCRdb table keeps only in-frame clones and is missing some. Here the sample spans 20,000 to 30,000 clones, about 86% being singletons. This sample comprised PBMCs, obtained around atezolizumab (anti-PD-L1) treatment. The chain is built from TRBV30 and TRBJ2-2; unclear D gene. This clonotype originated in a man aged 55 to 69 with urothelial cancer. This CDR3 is CAWRIPANTGELFF. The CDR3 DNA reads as TGTGCCTGGAGGATACCGGCGAACACCGGGGAGCTGTTTTTT.